Reported below is one T cell receptor beta chain. Antigen specificity is unknown. Germline assignment: CDR1 SGHRS and CDR2 YFSETQ. The V end lost 6 bases, the J end lost 4 bases, and 13 bases lay between the germline ends. The CDR3 extends over 13 amino acids. The data were obtained in a study of long-term antiretroviral therapy in people with HIV. Study results and limitations: Clones that expanded before ART (that is, prior to treatment) dominated the repertoire at all time points. Diversity increased after ART yet remained lower than in transplant donor controls.

They ran version v3.0 of the immunoSEQ assay at survey level. The table came from immunoSEQ multiplex PCR; TCRdb's copy has only in-frame clones and leaves some out. The sample has 25,000 to 30,000 clones, around 87% seen once. Cryopreserved PBMC numbered about 1-10 million per sample before DNA extraction. The source of this sequence is a young woman with HIV. J is TRBJ1-2 and V is TRBV5-1; D perhaps matches TRBD1 (5 bases). The sample consisted of unsorted PBMCs, taken 0.5 years after starting antiretroviral therapy. CDR3 amino acids: CASTSTATYGYTF. CDR3 nucleotide sequence: TGCGCCAGCACCTCGACAGCGACCTATGGCTACACCTTC.